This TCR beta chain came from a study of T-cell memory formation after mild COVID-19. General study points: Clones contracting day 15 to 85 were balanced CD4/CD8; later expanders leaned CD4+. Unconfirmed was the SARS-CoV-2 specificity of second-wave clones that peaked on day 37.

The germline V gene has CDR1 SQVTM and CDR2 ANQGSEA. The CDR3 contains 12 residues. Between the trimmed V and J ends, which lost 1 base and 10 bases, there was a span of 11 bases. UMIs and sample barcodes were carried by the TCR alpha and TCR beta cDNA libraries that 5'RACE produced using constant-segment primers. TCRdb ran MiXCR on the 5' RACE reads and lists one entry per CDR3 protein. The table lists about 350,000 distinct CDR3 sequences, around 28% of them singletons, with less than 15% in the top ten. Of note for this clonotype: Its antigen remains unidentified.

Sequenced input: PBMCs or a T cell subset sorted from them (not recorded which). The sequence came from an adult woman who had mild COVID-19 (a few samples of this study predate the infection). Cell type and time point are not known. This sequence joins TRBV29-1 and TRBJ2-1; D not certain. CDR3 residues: CSVEVGGQEQFF. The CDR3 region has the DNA TGCAGCGTTGAAGTAGGTGGTCAAGAGCAGTTCTTC.